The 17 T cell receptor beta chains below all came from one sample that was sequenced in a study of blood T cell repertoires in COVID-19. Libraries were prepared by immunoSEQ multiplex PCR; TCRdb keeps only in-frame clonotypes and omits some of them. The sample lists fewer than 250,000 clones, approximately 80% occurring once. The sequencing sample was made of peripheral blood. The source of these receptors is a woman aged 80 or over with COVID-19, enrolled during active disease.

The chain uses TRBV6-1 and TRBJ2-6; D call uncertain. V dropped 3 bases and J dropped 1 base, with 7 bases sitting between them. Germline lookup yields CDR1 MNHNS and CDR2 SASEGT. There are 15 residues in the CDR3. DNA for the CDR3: TGTGCCAGCAGTGATACGGTTTCTGGGGCCAACGTCCTGACTTTC. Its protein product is CASSDTVSGANVLTF.

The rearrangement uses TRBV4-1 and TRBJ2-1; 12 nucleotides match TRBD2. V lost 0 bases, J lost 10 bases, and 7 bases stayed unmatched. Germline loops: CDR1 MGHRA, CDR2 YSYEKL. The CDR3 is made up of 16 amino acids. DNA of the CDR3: TGCGCCAGCAGCCAAGAGGCTAGCGGGGGGGCACAGGAGCAGTTCTTC. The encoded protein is CASSQEASGGAQEQFF.

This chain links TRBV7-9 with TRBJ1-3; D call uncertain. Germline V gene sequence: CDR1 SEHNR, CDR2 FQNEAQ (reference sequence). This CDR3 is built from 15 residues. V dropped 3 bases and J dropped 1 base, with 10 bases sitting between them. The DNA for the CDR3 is TGTGCCAGCAGCTTTCAGGAAAGATCTGGAAACACCATATATTTT. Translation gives CASSFQERSGNTIYF.

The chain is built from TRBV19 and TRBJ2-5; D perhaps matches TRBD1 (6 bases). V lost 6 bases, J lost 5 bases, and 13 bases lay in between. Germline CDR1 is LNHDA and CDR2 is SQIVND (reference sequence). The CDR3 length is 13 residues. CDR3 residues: CASSRGGRETQYF. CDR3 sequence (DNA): TGTGCCAGTAGCAGGGGCGGTAGGGAGACCCAGTACTTC.

The CDR3 DNA follows: TGTGCCAGCAGTTTGACAGGGGGATCTGGAAACACCATATATTTT. Amino acids: CASSLTGGSGNTIYF. V and J are TRBV28 and TRBJ1-3; 9 bases fit TRBD1. The CDR3 is made up of 15 amino acids. V was pared by 3 bases and J by 1 base, with 1 base of the junction left unmatched. Looked up from germline, CDR1 is MDHEN and CDR2 is SYDVKM. The variable domain in full, completed from reference TRBV28 and TRBJ1-3, reads DVKVTQSSRYLVKRTGEKVFLECVQDMDHENMFWYRQDPGLGLRLIYFSYDVKMKEKGDIPEGYSVSREKKERFSLILESASTNQTSMYLCASSLTGGSGNTIYFGEGSWLTVV.

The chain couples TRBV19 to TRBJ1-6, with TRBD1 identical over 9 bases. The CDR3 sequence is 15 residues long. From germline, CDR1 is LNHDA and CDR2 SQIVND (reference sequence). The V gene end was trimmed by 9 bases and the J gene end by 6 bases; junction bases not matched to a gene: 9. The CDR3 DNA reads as TGTGCCAGCCAACAGGGGGCGGATGGTAATTCACCCCTCCACTTT. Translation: CASQQGADGNSPLHF.

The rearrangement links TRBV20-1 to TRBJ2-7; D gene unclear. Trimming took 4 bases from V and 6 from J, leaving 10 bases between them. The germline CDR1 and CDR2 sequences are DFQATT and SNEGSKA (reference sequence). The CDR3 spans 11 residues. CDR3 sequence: CSAKIPSEQYF. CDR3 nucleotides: TGCAGTGCTAAGATCCCCAGCGAGCAGTACTTC.

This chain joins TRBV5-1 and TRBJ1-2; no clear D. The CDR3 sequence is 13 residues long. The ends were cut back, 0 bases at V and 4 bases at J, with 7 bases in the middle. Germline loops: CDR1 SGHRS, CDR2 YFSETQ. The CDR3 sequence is CASSLDGLYGYTF. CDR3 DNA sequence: TGCGCCAGCAGCTTGGATGGACTCTATGGCTACACCTTC.

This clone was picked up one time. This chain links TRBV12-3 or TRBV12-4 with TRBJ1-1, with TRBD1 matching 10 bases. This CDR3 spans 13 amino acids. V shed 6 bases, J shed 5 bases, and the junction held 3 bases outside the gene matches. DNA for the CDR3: TGTGCCAGCAGAGGGACAGGGGAAACTGAAGCTTTCTTT. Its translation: CASRGTGETEAFF.

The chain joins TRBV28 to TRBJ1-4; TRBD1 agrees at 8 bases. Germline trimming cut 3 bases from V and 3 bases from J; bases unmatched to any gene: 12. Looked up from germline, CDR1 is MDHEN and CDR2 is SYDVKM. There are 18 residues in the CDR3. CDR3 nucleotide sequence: TGTGCCAGCAGTTTGGGCAGGGCAGGGGGCTGGTCTAATGAAAAACTGTTTTTT. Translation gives CASSLGRAGGWSNEKLFF.

The CDR3 sequence: CASSQGLAGGRETQYF. CDR3 DNA: TGTGCCAGCAGCCAAGGACTAGCGGGGGGCCGGGAGACCCAGTACTTC. This sequence joins TRBV3-1 (or the pseudogene TRBV3-2) and TRBJ2-5, with 13 positions matching TRBD2. Per germline, CDR1 LGHDT and CDR2 YNNKEL (reference sequence). V shed 1 base and J 5 bases; nucleotides not matched to a gene: 4. There are 16 residues in the CDR3.

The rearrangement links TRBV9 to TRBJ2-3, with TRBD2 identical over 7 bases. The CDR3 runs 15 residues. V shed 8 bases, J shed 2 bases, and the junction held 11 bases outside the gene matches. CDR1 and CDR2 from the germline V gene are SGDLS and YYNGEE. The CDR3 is CARRASGTFTDTQYF. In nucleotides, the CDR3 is TGTGCCAGGAGGGCAAGCGGGACCTTCACAGATACGCAGTATTTT. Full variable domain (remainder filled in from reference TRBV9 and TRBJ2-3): DSGVTQTPKHLITATGQRVTLRCSPRSGDLSVYWYQQSLDQGLQFLIQYYNGEERAKGNILERFSAQQFPDLHSELNLSSLELGDSALYFCARRASGTFTDTQYFGPGTRLTVL.

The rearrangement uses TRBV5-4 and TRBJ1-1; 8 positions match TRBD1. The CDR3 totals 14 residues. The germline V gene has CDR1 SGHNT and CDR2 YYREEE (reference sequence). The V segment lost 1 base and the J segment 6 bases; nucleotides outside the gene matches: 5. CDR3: CASSLQGAGAEAFF. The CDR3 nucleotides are TGTGCCAGCAGCTTGCAGGGGGCGGGAGCTGAAGCTTTCTTT.

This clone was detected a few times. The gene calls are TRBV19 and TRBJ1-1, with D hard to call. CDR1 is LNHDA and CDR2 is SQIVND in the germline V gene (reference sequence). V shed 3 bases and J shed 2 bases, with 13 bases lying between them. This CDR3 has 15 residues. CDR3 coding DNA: TGTGCCAGTAGTATTATTCGGGGAGAAAACACTGAAGCTTTCTTT. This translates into CASSIIRGENTEAFF.

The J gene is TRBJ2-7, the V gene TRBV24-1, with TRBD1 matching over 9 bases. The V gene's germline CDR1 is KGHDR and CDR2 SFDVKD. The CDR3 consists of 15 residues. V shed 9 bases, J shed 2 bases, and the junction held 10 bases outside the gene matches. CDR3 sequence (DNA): TGTGCCACCCAACCGGAGGACAGGGGAGCCTACGAGCAGTACGTC. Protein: CATQPEDRGAYEQYV.

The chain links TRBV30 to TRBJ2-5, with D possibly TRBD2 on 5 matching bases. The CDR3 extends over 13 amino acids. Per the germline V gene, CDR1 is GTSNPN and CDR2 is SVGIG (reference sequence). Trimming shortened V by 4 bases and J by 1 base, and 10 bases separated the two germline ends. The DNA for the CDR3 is TGTGCCTGGAACCGGCTAGCCCAAGAGACCCAGTACTTC. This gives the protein CAWNRLAQETQYF.

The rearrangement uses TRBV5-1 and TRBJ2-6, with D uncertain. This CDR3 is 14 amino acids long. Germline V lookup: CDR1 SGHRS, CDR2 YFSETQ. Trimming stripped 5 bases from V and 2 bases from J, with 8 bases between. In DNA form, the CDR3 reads TGCGCCAGCAGTCAGGATGCTGGGGCCAACGTCCTGACTTTC. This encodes CASSQDAGANVLTF. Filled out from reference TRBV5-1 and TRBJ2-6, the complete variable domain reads KAGVTQTPRYLIKTRGQQVTLSCSPISGHRSVSWYQQTPGQGLQFLFEYFSETQRNKGNFPGRFSGRQFSNSRSEMNVSTLELGDSALYLCASSQDAGANVLTFGAGSRLTVL.